The next 8 T cell receptor beta chains were all read from a single sample in a study of cytomegalovirus exposure and HLA in healthy donors (dated by TCRdb to 2016 to 2017). Library preparation was by the immunoSEQ multiplex PCR assay. A mixture of 60 forward primers for TCR Vbeta segments and 13 reverse primers for TCR Jbeta segments was used in the multiplex PCR. Imported from immuneACCESS, the table was reduced by TCRdb to in-frame sequences with V and J called. These copies leave out some clones; in studies compared against another copy, an unresolved V gene accounts for under half, and the cause of the remainder is not known. The table for this sample lists some 170,000 clones; about four fifths of them were counted only once. The ten largest account for approximately 5% of the sample. The material sequenced was PBMCs. These TCRs come from a woman younger than 30 in good health and CMV-seropositive.

The chain employs TRBV4-2 and TRBJ2-5; TRBD2 matches at 9 bases. With V trimmed by 0 bases and J by 3 bases, 8 bases remained unmatched. The germline V gene has CDR1 LGHNA and CDR2 YNFKEQ. The CDR3 contains 17 residues. CDR3 residues: CASSQDGAGGDKETQYF. The CDR3 nucleotides are TGTGCCAGCAGCCAAGATGGAGCGGGGGGCGATAAAGAGACCCAGTACTTC.

The rearrangement uses TRBV2 and TRBJ2-5, with a weak D call TRBD1 (5 bases). CDR1 SNHLY and CDR2 FYNNEI come from the germline V gene. Trimming took off 6 bases at V and 1 base at J, with 12 bases between the two ends. The CDR3 is 14 amino acids. CDR3 protein: CASRLTGIQETQYF. CDR3 DNA: TGTGCCAGCAGGCTTACAGGTATCCAAGAGACCCAGTACTTC. The full variable domain, with the rest looked up from reference TRBV2 and TRBJ2-5, is EPEVTQTPSHQVTQMGQEVILRCVPISNHLYFYWYRQILGQKVEFLVSFYNNEISEKSEIFDDQFSVERPDGSNFTLKIRSTKLEDSAMYFCASRLTGIQETQYFGPGTRLLVL.

The chain recombines TRBV6-4 with TRBJ2-3, with D maybe TRBD1 (5 bases). This CDR3 is built from 16 residues. Looked up from germline, CDR1 is MRHNA and CDR2 is SNTAGT. With 0 bases removed from V and 7 bases from J, the gap between germline ends came to 17 bases. The CDR3 here is CASSDSKGSGINTQYF. The CDR3 bases are TGTGCCAGCAGTGACTCGAAGGGGTCGGGCATAAATACGCAGTATTTT.

With respect to this clone: A junction end diverges from the germline sequence, so it may reflect a read error. The chain is built from TRBV7-9 and TRBJ2-7, with 7 bases fitting TRBD1. CDR3 size: 12 residues. The germline gives CDR1 SEHNR, CDR2 FQNEAQ (reference sequence). The CDR3 region has the DNA TGTTCCAGCAGCTGGGACAGTCCCGAGCAGTACTTC. Its translation: CSSSWDSPEQYF.

The chain joins TRBV5-1 to TRBJ1-1; D uncertain. This CDR3 is 12 amino acids long. Between the trimmed V and J ends, which lost 6 bases and 6 bases, there was a span of 12 bases. The germline CDR1 and CDR2 sequences are SGHRS and YFSETQ. For the CDR3, the DNA is TGCGCCAGCACGGCCAATGGGCCTGAAGCTTTCTTT. Amino acid sequence: CASTANGPEAFF. The entire variable domain, with the rest obtained from reference TRBV5-1 and TRBJ1-1, is as follows: KAGVTQTPRYLIKTRGQQVTLSCSPISGHRSVSWYQQTPGQGLQFLFEYFSETQRNKGNFPGRFSGRQFSNSRSEMNVSTLELGDSALYLCASTANGPEAFFGQGTRLTVV.

This chain uses TRBV4-3 with TRBJ1-6; D ambiguous. CDR1 is LGHNA, CDR2 YSLEER, per germline. The CDR3 totals 13 residues. V was shortened by 0 bases and J by 14 bases, with 11 bases between the two germline ends. DNA for the CDR3: TGCGCCAGCAGCCAAGATCTACGAAGCACCCTCCACTTT. Protein: CASSQDLRSTLHF.

The table lists this clone with a few counts. V usage is TRBV5-4 and J usage is TRBJ2-5; 8 nucleotides line up with TRBD2. From germline, CDR1 is SGHNT and CDR2 YYREEE (reference sequence). The ends lost 4 bases at V and 1 base at J; junction bases unmatched: 9. There are 16 residues in the CDR3. The CDR3 DNA is TGTGCCAGCAGCCTAGAAGTCGGGGGGGTCCAAGAGACCCAGTACTTC. As protein: CASSLEVGGVQETQYF.

The CDR3 loop is CASSERQGLQPQHF. As DNA, the CDR3 is TGTGCCAGCAGTGAAAGGCAGGGTCTTCAGCCCCAGCATTTT. V usage is TRBV2 and J usage is TRBJ1-5; D is perhaps TRBD1 (5 bases). V was pared by 2 bases and J by 6 bases, with 11 bases between. This CDR3 has 14 amino acids. Germline-derived CDR1 and CDR2 are SNHLY and FYNNEI.